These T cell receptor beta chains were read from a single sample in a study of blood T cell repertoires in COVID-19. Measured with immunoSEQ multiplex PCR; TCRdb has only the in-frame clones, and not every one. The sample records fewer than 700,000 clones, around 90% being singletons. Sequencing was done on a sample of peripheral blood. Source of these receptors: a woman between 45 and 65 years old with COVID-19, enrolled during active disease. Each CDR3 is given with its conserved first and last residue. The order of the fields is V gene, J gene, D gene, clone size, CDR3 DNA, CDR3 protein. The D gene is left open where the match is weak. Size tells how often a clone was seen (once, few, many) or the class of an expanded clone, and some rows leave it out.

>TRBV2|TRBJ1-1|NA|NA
TGTGCCAGCAGTGAAGGCGCACGGAACACTGAAGCTTTCTTT
CASSEGARNTEAFF
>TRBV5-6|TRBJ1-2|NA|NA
TGTGCCAGCAGCCCTCTCCCGACAGGCTCCCTGGGCCCTCTCTATGGCTACACCTTC
CASSPLPTGSLGPLYGYTF
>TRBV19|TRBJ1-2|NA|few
TGTGCCAGTAGTGCGAGAAACTATGGCTACACCTTC
CASSARNYGYTF
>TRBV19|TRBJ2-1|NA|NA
TGTGCCAGTAGTGACAGTTCTTGGGACAATGAGCAGTTCTTC
CASSDSSWDNEQFF
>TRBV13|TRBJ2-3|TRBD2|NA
TGTGCCAGCAGCTCCGGACTAGCGGGTGGGAATACGCAGTATTTT
CASSSGLAGGNTQYF
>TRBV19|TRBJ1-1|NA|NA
TGTGCCAGTAGTTATACAGGGACCACTGAAGCTTTCTTT
CASSYTGTTEAFF
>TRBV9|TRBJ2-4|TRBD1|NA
TGTGCCAGCAGCGGACAGGGCGGCAAAAACATTCAGTACTTC
CASSGQGGKNIQYF
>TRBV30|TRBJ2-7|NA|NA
TGTGCCTGGAGTCCGGGGAGGCACGAGCAGTACTTC
CAWSPGRHEQYF
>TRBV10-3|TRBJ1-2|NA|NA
TGTGCCATCAGTGAGTCATACGTAGGCCCAGCGGAGGGCTACACCTTC
CAISESYVGPAEGYTF
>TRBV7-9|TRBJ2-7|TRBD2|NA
TGTGCCAGCAGACCCGGGACTAGCAACCCTCGGGAGCAGTACTTC
CASRPGTSNPREQYF
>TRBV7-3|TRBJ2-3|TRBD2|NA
TGTGCCAGCAGCCGCGGGACTAGCGGGGGGGTTAGCACAGATACGCAGTATTTT
CASSRGTSGGVSTDTQYF
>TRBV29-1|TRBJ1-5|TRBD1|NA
TGCAGCGTCTTAGAACAGGGGGCGCGTGGTCAGCCCCAGCATTTT
CSVLEQGARGQPQHF
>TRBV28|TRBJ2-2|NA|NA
TGTGCCAGCAGTCCATCGGACAGCCTGAACACCGGGGAGCTGTTTTTT
CASSPSDSLNTGELFF
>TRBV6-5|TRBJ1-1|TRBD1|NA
TGTGCCAGCAGGGGACTGACAGGGGGCACTGAAGCTTTCTTT
CASRGLTGGTEAFF
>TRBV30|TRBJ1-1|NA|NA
TGTGCCTGGAGTGCTTCTTTCTTGAACACTGAAGCTTTCTTT
CAWSASFLNTEAFF
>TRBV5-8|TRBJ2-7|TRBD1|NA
TGTGCCAGCAGCTATGGACAGGGACTCTCCTACGAGCAGTACTTC
CASSYGQGLSYEQYF
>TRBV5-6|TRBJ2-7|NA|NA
TGTGCCAGCAGCTCACGCGGGATCTGGCCCTACGAGCAGTACTTC
CASSSRGIWPYEQYF
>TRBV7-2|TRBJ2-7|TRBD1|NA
TGTGCCAGCAGCTTAGGGGCAGGGGGCGGCTACGAGCAGTACTTC
CASSLGAGGGYEQYF
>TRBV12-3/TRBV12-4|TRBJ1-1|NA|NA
TGTGCCAGCAGCCTGACAGAGAACACTGAAGCTTTCTTT
CASSLTENTEAFF
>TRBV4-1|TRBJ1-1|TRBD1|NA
TGCGCCAGCAGCCAAAGGGGGACAGGCCACCTGAACACTGAAGCTTTCTTT
CASSQRGTGHLNTEAFF
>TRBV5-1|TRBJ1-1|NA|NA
TGCGCCAGCAGCTTGGGGGACATGAACACTGAAGCTTTCTTT
CASSLGDMNTEAFF
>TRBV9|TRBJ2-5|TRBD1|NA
TGTGCCAGCAGCAGGGGGGACAGGCAAGAGACCCAGTACTTC
CASSRGDRQETQYF
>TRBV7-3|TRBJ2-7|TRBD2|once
TGTGCCAGCAGCCCGGGGACTAGCGGGTGGAACGAGCAGTACTTC
CASSPGTSGWNEQYF
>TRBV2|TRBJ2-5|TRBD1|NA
TGTGCCAGCAACCCGGGACAGGGGGCGAGAGAGACCCAGTACTTC
CASNPGQGARETQYF
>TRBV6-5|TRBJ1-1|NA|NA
TGTGCCAGCAGTTTGACCGGGACAGAAGCTTTCTTT
CASSLTGTEAFF
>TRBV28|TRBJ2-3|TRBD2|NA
TGTGCCAGCAGGGGACCAGATAGCGGGGCCTTAGATACGCAGTATTTT
CASRGPDSGALDTQYF
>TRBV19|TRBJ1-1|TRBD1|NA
TGTGCCAGTAGTTTCCAAACAGGGGGCACTGAAGCTTTCTTT
CASSFQTGGTEAFF
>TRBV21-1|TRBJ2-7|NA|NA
TGTGCCAGCAGCTCTACCGACAGGGGGTTGTACGAGCAGTACTTC
CASSSTDRGLYEQYF
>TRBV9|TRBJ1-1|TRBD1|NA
TGTGCCAGCAGCGGGGGACAGTTGAACACTGAAGCTTTCTTT
CASSGGQLNTEAFF
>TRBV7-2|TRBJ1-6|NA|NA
TGTGCCAGCAGCGCCGGAGGTGCCGGCTCACCCCTCCACTTT
CASSAGGAGSPLHF